Reported below is one T cell receptor beta chain. Its antigen remains unknown. Via MiXCR, TCRdb re-called the 5' RACE reads, giving one row per CDR3 protein. The table includes a few hundred thousand distinct CDR3 sequences, over 9.5% detected once. These data come from a study of identical twins. Overall study findings and caveats: Weaker excess twin sharing was seen among beta out-of-frame sequences. Insertions ran lower in abundant cord blood beta clonotypes, though not in memory repertoires.

This CDR3 region has 13 residues. V was shortened by 2 bases and J by 6 bases, with 10 bases between the two germline ends. The V gene's germline CDR1 is KGHSH and CDR2 LQKENI. The clonotype was recovered from a man aged 45-65 years in good health. V gene TRBV18 combines with J gene TRBJ2-5; tentatively, D is TRBD1 or TRBD2 (6 bases each). Sequenced input: memory T cells sorted from blood. The DNA for the CDR3 is TGTGCCAGCTCACCAAAAGGGGGGAAGACCCAGTACTTC. Translating it yields CASSPKGGKTQYF.